This T cell receptor (beta chain) was sequenced during a study of early T cells in non-severe SARS-CoV-2 infection. Background on the study: Sequenced material consisted of bulk RNA (from unsorted whole blood), and chains were unpaired.

Germline V gene sequence: CDR1 SEHNR, CDR2 FQNEAQ (reference sequence). There are 13 residues in the CDR3. In TCRdb, the 5' RACE reads were re-called with MiXCR into one record per CDR3 protein. The sample lists around 30,000 distinct CDR3 sequences, 5.7% occurring once. This clonotype was detected ten times or more. A read error may account for a junction end that differs from germline. This receptor was identified in an adult who was a healthcare worker with PCR-confirmed SARS-CoV-2 infection or an uninfected control (not recorded which). V usage is TRBV7-9 and J usage is TRBJ1-4; D gene ambiguous. The sequenced sample was whole blood. CDR3 nucleotide sequence: TGTGCCAGCAGCTTAGATGGAACGGGAGTGTTGGGTTTT. Its translation: CASSLDGTGVLGF.